These 21 T cell receptor beta chains came from one sample sequenced in a study of blood T cell repertoires in COVID-19. Sequencing used immunoSEQ multiplex PCR; TCRdb keeps in-frame clones, though not all of them. Of about 58,000 clones listed, over 70% were seen once; the top ten hold about 33%. Sequencing used peripheral blood. Receptor source: a human donor in a cohort sampled during active COVID-19.

The rearrangement joins TRBV6-5 to TRBJ2-3; tentative D call: TRBD2 (6 bases). Germline loops: CDR1 MNHEY, CDR2 SVGAGI. V gave up 7 bases and J gave up 0 bases, with 11 bases separating them. The CDR3 extends over 14 amino acids. CDR3 protein: CASISGPSTDTQYF. The CDR3 bases are TGTGCCAGCATTAGCGGCCCTAGCACAGATACGCAGTATTTT.

V and J are TRBV4-2 and TRBJ2-7; a possible D gene is TRBD2 (6 bases). CDR1 and CDR2 (germline): LGHNA, YNFKEQ. Trimming stripped 5 bases from V and 5 bases from J, with 13 bases between. This CDR3 is 13 amino acids long. The CDR3 reads CASSYSGSHEQYF. For the CDR3, the DNA is TGTGCCAGCAGCTACTCCGGGAGTCACGAGCAGTACTTC.

This clone has just a few counts. The chain links TRBV7-2 to TRBJ1-4; D remains ambiguous. Between the trimmed V and J ends, which lost 1 base and 8 bases, there was a span of 5 bases. In germline, CDR1 is SGHTA, CDR2 FQGNSA. The CDR3 is 12 amino acids. The CDR3 sequence: CASSLESEKLFF. CDR3 coding DNA: TGTGCCAGCAGCTTAGAAAGCGAAAAACTGTTTTTT.

The chain is built from TRBV28 and TRBJ1-2, with TRBD1 as a possible D gene (6 bases). The germline gives CDR1 MDHEN, CDR2 SYDVKM. The V gene lost 4 bases and the J gene lost 6 bases, with 12 bases spanning the gap. There are 13 residues in the CDR3. The CDR3 DNA reads TGTGCCAGCAGTTCGTACAGGGCTGATGGCTACACCTTC. It codes for CASSSYRADGYTF.

V and J are TRBV5-6 and TRBJ2-7; 10 bases align to TRBD2. Germline CDR1 and CDR2: SGHDT and YYEEEE. The CDR3 sequence is 14 residues long. Losses at the gene ends were 2 bases for V and 4 bases for J; bases not matched to a gene: 3. CDR3 in DNA: TGTGCCAGCAGCTTCCCTAGCGGGAGTTACGAGCAGTACTTC. This sequence encodes CASSFPSGSYEQYF.

The chain employs TRBV10-3 and TRBJ1-4, with a tentative D call TRBD1 (5 bases). From germline, CDR1 is ENHRY and CDR2 SYGVKD. Between the trimmed V and J ends, which lost 0 bases and 11 bases, there was a span of 16 bases. The CDR3 length is 15 residues. The CDR3 is CAISESRQGLEKLFF. DNA for the CDR3: TGTGCCATCAGTGAGTCGAGGCAGGGCTTGGAGAAACTGTTTTTT.

The DNA for the CDR3 is TGTGCCAGCAGCCAACGAACAGGGGGCCTCATGACTGAAGCTTTCTTT. Protein sequence: CASSQRTGGLMTEAFF. This chain connects TRBV28 to TRBJ1-1; 9 bases line up with TRBD1. Trimming took 6 bases from V and 5 from J; bases not matched to a gene: 13. The CDR3 is 16 amino acids. The germline V gene encodes CDR1 MDHEN and CDR2 SYDVKM.

The chain has TRBV7-2 and TRBJ2-1, with 8 positions matching TRBD2. The trim removed 0 bases at V and 6 bases at J, leaving 4 bases unmatched. The CDR3 runs to 15 residues. Germline CDR1 SGHTA, CDR2 FQGNSA. The CDR3 DNA reads as TGTGCCAGCAGCTTAGCATTCGGGACTAGCAATGAGCAGTTCTTC. Protein: CASSLAFGTSNEQFF. Combining the CDR3 with reference TRBV7-2 and TRBJ2-1 gives the whole variable domain GAGVSQSPSNKVTEKGKDVELRCDPISGHTALYWYRQSLGQGLEFLIYFQGNSAPDKSGLPSDRFSAERTGGSVSTLTIQRTQQEDSAVYLCASSLAFGTSNEQFFGPGTRLTVL.

V and J are TRBV6-5 and TRBJ1-5; no reliable D call. V shed 6 bases and J shed 1 base, with 7 bases lying between them. There are 13 residues in the CDR3. Germline V gene sequence: CDR1 MNHEY, CDR2 SVGAGI. CDR3: CASREQSNQPQHF. CDR3 nucleotides: TGTGCCAGCAGAGAGCAAAGCAATCAGCCCCAGCATTTT.

The J gene is TRBJ2-3, the V gene TRBV11-2, with D tentatively TRBD1 (6 bases). V lost 2 bases, J lost 6 bases, and 18 bases lay in between. CDR1 SGHAT and CDR2 FQNNGV come from the germline V gene. The CDR3 has 16 amino acids. CDR3 residues: CASSLTPGSRGDTQYF. The CDR3 DNA is TGTGCCAGCAGCTTAACCCCGGGCTCTAGGGGGGATACGCAGTATTTT.

This chain links TRBV19 with TRBJ1-1; no clear D gene. The germline CDR1 and CDR2 sequences are LNHDA and SQIVND (reference sequence). This CDR3 is built from 13 residues. Trimming took off 9 bases at V and 8 bases at J, with 19 bases between the two ends. The CDR3 DNA follows: TGTGCCAGCTCGAGAAGGGAGTGGGAAGAAGCTTTCTTT. Amino acid sequence: CASSRREWEEAFF.

V gene TRBV28 combines with J gene TRBJ2-7; 8 bases map to TRBD2. V shed 6 bases, J shed 1 base, and the junction held 8 bases outside the gene matches. The CDR3 is 15 amino acids. Germline CDR1 is MDHEN and CDR2 is SYDVKM. DNA for the CDR3: TGTGCCAGCAGGATCGGGACTAGTGGGTCCTACGAGCAGTACTTC. As protein: CASRIGTSGSYEQYF.

The chain carries TRBV6-2 or TRBV6-3 and TRBJ2-7; 8 nucleotides line up with TRBD2. V lost 4 bases to trimming and J lost 3 bases; unmatched junction nucleotides: 11. The CDR3 contains 16 residues. Germline V lookup: CDR1 MNHEY, CDR2 SVGEGT. The CDR3 reads CASSSLSGGLYYEQYF. The DNA for the CDR3 is TGTGCCAGCAGTTCGTTAAGCGGGGGCCTTTACTACGAGCAGTACTTC.

This clone has a single count. This chain links TRBV18 with TRBJ1-1, with 9 bases that match TRBD1. This CDR3 has 17 residues. The V gene end was trimmed by 5 bases and the J gene end by 14 bases; junction bases not matched to a gene: 24. Germline values: CDR1 KGHSH, CDR2 LQKENI. CDR3 residues: CASSFGTGQASWMDGFF. Here the CDR3 DNA reads TGTGCCAGCTCATTCGGGACAGGGCAAGCTTCCTGGATGGATGGCTTCTTT.

This clone was observed a single time. This CDR3 is also generated by other DNA sequences in the sample. V usage is TRBV5-1 and J usage is TRBJ1-2, with TRBD1 as a possible D gene (5 bases). Trimming removed 2 bases from V and 1 base from J, with 9 bases in between. Looked up from germline, CDR1 is SGHRS and CDR2 is YFSETQ. This CDR3 is built from 14 residues. The CDR3 reads CASSLGQGNYGYTF. CDR3 DNA: TGCGCCAGCAGCTTAGGTCAGGGTAACTATGGCTACACCTTC.

The chain has TRBV18 and TRBJ2-4; possible D gene TRBD1, 6 bases. The CDR3 extends over 16 amino acids. The germline V gene encodes CDR1 KGHSH and CDR2 LQKENI. Trimming left V 1 base short and J 0 bases short, with 10 bases between. CDR3 amino acids: CASSPLDSLAKNIQYF. CDR3 coding DNA: TGTGCCAGCTCACCACTGGACAGTCTAGCCAAAAACATTCAGTACTTC.

This clone appeared a single time. The gene calls are TRBV11-2 and TRBJ1-5; D is unresolved. Germline values: CDR1 SGHAT, CDR2 FQNNGV. V lost 1 base to trimming and J lost 1 base, with 5 bases between them. The CDR3 consists of 14 residues. The CDR3 spells CASSLGQSNQPQHF. DNA for the CDR3: TGTGCCAGCAGCTTAGGCCAGAGCAATCAGCCCCAGCATTTT.

Only one count was recorded for this clone. The chain couples TRBV28 to TRBJ1-4; 11 bases are a match to TRBD1. CDR3 length: 14 residues. Germline lookup yields CDR1 MDHEN and CDR2 SYDVKM. After removal of 5 bases from V and 8 bases from J, the junction contained 4 bases not matched to a gene. In DNA, the CDR3 is TGTGCCAGCAGTGGGGGGACAGGGGGGGAAAAACTGTTTTTT. It encodes CASSGGTGGEKLFF.

This clone was picked up a small number of times. The chain joins TRBV10-3 to TRBJ1-1; 7 bases are shared with TRBD1. J was trimmed by 1 base and V by 4 bases; bases with no gene match: 6. Germline V CDR1 and CDR2: ENHRY, SYGVKD. The CDR3 spans 15 residues. The CDR3, as DNA: TGTGCCATCAGTGGGGAGACAGGGACGAACACTGAAGCTTTCTTT. The encoded protein is CAISGETGTNTEAFF.

The chain links TRBV7-6 to TRBJ2-7, with a tentative D call TRBD2 (6 bases). Trimming removed 1 base at V and 5 bases at J, with 6 bases between. The CDR3 loop spans 12 amino acids. The germline V gene encodes CDR1 SGHVS and CDR2 FNYEAQ. In DNA form, the CDR3 reads TGTGCCAGCAGCTTAGGGGAGGACGAGCAGTACTTC. It codes for CASSLGEDEQYF.

The V gene is TRBV19, the J gene TRBJ2-1; D is unclear. Germline CDR1 and CDR2: LNHDA and SQIVND (reference sequence). This CDR3 is built from 13 residues. V was clipped by 5 bases and J by 0 bases, with 5 bases between them. CDR3 residues: CASSASSYNEQFF. The CDR3 DNA reads as TGTGCCAGTAGTGCGAGCTCCTACAATGAGCAGTTCTTC. The whole variable domain, remainder taken from reference TRBV19 and TRBJ2-1, is DGGITQSPKYLFRKEGQNVTLSCEQNLNHDAMYWYRQDPGQGLRLIYYSQIVNDFQKGDIAEGYSVSREKKESFPLTVTSAQKNPTAFYLCASSASSYNEQFFGPGTRLTVL.